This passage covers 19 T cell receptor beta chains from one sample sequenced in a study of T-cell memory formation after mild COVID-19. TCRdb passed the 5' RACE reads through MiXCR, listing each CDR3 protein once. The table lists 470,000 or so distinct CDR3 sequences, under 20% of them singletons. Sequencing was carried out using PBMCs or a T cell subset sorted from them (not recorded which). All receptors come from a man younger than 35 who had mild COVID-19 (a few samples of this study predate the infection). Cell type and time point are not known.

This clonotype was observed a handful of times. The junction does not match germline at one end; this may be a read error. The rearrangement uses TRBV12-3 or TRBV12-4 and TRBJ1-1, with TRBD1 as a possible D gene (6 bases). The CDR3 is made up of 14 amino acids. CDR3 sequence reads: CASSPAGRDTEVFF. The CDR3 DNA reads TGTGCCAGCAGTCCCGCAGGGAGGGACACTGAAGTTTTCTTT.

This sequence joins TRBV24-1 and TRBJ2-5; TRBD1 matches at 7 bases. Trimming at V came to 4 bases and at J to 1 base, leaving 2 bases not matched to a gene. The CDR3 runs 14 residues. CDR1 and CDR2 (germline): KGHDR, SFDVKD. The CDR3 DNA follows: TGTGCCACCAGTGACGGACAGGTCCAAGAGACCCAGTACTTC. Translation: CATSDGQVQETQYF.

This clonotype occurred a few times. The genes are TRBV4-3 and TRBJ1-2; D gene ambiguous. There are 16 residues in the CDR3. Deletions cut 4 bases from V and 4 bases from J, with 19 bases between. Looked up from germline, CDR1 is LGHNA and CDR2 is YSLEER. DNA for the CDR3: TGCGCCAGCAGCCGGGCGCGGGGTCGGTACGGCTATGGCTACACCTTC. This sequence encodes CASSRARGRYGYGYTF.

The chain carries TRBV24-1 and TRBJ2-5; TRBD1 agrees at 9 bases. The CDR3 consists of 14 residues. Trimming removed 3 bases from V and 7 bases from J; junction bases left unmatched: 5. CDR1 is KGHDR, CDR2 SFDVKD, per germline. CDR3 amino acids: CATSDPQGAGTQYF. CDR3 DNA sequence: TGTGCCACCAGTGATCCACAGGGGGCCGGGACCCAGTACTTC.

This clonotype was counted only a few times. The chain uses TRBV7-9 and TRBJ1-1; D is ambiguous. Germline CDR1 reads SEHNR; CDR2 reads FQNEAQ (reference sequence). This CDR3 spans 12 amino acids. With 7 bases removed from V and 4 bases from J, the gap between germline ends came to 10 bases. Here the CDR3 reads CASNTPTTEAFF. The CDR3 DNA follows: TGTGCCAGCAACACACCGACCACTGAAGCTTTCTTT.

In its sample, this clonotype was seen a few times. The CDR3 DNA reads as TGTGCCAGTAGTATCCAGGGGGACCAGCCCCAGCATTTT. This gives the protein CASSIQGDQPQHF. The chain recombines TRBV19 with TRBJ1-5, with 7 positions matching TRBD1. Germline CDR1 reads LNHDA; CDR2 reads SQIVND (reference sequence). Trimming at V came to 3 bases and at J to 7 bases, leaving 3 bases not matched to a gene. CDR3 size: 13 residues.

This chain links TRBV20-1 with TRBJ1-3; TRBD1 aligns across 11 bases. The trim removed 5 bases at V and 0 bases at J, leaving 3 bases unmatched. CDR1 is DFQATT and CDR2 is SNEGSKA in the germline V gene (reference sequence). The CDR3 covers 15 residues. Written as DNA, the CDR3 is TGCAGTGCTGGGACAGGGGGAAGCTCTGGAAACACCATATATTTT. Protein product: CSAGTGGSSGNTIYF.

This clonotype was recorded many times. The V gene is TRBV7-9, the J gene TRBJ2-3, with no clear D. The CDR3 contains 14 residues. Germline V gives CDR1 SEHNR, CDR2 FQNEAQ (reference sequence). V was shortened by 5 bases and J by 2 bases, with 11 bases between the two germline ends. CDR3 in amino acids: CASSPRSNTDTQYF. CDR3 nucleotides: TGTGCCAGCAGCCCCCGGTCCAACACAGATACGCAGTATTTT. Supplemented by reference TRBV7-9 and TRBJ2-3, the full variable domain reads DTGVSQNPRHKITKRGQNVTFRCDPISEHNRLYWYRQTLGQGPEFLTYFQNEAQLEKSRLLSDRFSAERPKGSFSTLEIQRTEQGDSAMYLCASSPRSNTDTQYFGPGTRLTVL.

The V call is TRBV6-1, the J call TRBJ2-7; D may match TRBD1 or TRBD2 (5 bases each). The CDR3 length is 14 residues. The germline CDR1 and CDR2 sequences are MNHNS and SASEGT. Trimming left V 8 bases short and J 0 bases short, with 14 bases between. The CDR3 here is CASPRPGSSYEQYV. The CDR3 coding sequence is TGTGCCAGCCCCCGGCCAGGGAGCTCCTACGAGCAGTACGTC.

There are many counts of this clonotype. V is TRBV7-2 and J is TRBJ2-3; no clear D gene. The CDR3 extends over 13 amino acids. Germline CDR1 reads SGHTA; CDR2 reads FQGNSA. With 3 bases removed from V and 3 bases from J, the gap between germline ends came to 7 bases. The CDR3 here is CASSLGITDTQYF. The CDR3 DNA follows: TGTGCCAGCAGCTTGGGGATTACAGATACGCAGTATTTT.

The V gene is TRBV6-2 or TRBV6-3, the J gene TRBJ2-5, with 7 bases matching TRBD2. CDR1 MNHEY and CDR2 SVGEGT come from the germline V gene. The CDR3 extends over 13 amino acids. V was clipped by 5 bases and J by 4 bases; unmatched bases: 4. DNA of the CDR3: TGTGCCAGCAGTAGGGACTACGGAGAGACCCAGTACTTC. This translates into CASSRDYGETQYF.

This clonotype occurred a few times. The CDR3 coding sequence is TGTGCCAGCAGTCATACTAGCACAGATACGCAGTATTTT. This translates into CASSHTSTDTQYF. The chain employs TRBV7-2 and TRBJ2-3; D uncertain. Germline CDR1 is SGHTA and CDR2 is FQGNSA. Trimming stripped 6 bases from V and 0 bases from J, with 7 bases between. This CDR3 has 13 residues.

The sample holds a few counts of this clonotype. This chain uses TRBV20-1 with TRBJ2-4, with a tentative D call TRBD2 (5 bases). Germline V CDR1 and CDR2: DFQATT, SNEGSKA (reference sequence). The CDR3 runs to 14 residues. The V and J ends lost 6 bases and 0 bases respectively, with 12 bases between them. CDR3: CSAEGGLAKNIQYF. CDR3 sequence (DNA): TGCAGTGCCGAAGGAGGTCTAGCCAAAAACATTCAGTACTTC.

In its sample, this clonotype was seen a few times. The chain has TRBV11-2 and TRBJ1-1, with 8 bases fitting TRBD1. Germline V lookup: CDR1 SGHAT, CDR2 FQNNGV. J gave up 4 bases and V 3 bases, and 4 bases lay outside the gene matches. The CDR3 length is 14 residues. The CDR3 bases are TGTGCCAGCAGCTTTACAGGGGGAGTCACTGAAGCTTTCTTT. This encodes CASSFTGGVTEAFF.

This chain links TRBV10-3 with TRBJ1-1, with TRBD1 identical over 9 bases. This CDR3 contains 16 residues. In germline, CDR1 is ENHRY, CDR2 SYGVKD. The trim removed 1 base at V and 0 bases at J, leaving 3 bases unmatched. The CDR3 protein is CAISEWTGAMNTEAFF. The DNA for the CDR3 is TGTGCCATCAGTGAGTGGACAGGGGCGATGAACACTGAAGCTTTCTTT.

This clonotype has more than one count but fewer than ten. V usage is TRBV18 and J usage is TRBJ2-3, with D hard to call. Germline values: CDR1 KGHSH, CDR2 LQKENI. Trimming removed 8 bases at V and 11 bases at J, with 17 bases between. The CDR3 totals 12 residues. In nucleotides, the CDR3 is TGTGCCAGCGCAACCCAATCGGTGGGGCAGTATTTT. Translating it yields CASATQSVGQYF.

The DNA for the CDR3 is TGTGCCAGTAGTATGGAACTAGCGGGGACCTACAATGAGCAGTTCTTC. This gives the protein CASSMELAGTYNEQFF. V and J are TRBV19 and TRBJ2-1; TRBD2 aligns across 10 bases. The J segment lost 2 bases and the V segment lost 3 bases, leaving 4 bases of the junction unmatched. Germline lookup yields CDR1 LNHDA and CDR2 SQIVND (reference sequence). This CDR3 comprises 16 residues. Based on the CDR3 plus reference TRBV19 and TRBJ2-1, the full variable domain is DGGITQSPKYLFRKEGQNVTLSCEQNLNHDAMYWYRQDPGQGLRLIYYSQIVNDFQKGDIAEGYSVSREKKESFPLTVTSAQKNPTAFYLCASSMELAGTYNEQFFGPGTRLTVL.

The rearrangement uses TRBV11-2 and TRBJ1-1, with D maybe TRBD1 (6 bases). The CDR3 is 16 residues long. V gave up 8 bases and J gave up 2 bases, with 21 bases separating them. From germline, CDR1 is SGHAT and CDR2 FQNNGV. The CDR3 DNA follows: TGTGCCAGCCGGTCCAGGGTGGACAGAGAAAACACTGAAGCTTTCTTT. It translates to CASRSRVDRENTEAFF.

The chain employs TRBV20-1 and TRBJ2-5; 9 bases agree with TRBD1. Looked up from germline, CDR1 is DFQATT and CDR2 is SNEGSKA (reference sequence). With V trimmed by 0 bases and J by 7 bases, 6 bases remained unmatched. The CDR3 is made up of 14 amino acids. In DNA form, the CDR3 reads TGCAGTGCTAGAGACCCCGGACAGGGGACGACCCAGTACTTC. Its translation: CSARDPGQGTTQYF.